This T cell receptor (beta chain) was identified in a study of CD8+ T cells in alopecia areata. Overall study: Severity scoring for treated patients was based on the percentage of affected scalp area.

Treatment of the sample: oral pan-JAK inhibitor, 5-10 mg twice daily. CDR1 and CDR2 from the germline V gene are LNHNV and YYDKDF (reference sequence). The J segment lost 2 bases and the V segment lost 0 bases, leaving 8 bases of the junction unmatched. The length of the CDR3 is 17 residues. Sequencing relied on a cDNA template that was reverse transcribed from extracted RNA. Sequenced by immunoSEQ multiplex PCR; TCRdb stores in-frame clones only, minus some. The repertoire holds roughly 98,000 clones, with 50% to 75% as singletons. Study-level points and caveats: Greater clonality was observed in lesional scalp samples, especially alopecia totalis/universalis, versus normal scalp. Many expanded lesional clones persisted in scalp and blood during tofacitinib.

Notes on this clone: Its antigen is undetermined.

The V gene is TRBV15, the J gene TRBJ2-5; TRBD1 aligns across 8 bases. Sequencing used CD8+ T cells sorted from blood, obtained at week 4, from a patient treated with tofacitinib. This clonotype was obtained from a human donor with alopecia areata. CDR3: CATSRDVSGGYQETQYF. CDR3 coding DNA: TGTGCCACCAGCAGAGATGTATCAGGGGGCTATCAAGAGACCCAGTACTTC.